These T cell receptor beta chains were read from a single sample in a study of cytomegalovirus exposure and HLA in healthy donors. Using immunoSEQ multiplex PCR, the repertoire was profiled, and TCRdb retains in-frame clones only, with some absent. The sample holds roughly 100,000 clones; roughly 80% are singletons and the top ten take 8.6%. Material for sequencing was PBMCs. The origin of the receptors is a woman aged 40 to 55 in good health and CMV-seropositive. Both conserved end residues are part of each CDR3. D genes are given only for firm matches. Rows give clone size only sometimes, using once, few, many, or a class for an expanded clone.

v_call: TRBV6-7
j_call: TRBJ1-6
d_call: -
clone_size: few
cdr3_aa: CASSYSSWSSYNSPLHF
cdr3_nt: TGTGCCAGCAGTTATTCATCTTGGAGCTCCTATAATTCACCCCTCCACTTT

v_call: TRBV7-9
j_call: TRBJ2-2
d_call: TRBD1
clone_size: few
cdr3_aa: CASSLSDRGSGELFF
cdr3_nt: TGTGCCAGCAGCTTATCGGACAGGGGCAGCGGGGAGCTGTTTTTT

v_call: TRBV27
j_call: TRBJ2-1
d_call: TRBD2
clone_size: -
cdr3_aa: CASSLYTSAKYNEQFF
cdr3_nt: TGTGCCAGCAGTTTATACACTAGCGCGAAATACAATGAGCAGTTCTTC

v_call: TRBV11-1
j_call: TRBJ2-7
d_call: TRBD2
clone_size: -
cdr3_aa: CASKLSGGSSYEQYF
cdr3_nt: TGTGCCAGCAAACTTAGCGGGGGCAGCTCCTACGAGCAGTACTTC

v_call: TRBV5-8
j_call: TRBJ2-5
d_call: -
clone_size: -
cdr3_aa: CASRTDYQETQYF
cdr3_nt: TGTGCCAGCAGGACGGACTACCAAGAGACCCAGTACTTC

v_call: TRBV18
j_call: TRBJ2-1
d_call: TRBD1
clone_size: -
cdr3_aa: CASSPPGTGKGDEQFF
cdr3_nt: TGTGCCAGCTCACCGCCCGGGACAGGGAAGGGGGATGAGCAGTTCTTC

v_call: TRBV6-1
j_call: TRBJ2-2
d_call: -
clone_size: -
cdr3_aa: CASSEIMNTGELFF
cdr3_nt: TGTGCCAGCAGTGAAATCATGAACACCGGGGAGCTGTTTTTT

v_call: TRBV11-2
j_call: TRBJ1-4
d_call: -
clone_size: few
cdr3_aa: CASALSPDSPNEKLFF
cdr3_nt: TGTGCCAGCGCCCTCTCCCCGGACAGCCCTAATGAAAAACTGTTTTTT

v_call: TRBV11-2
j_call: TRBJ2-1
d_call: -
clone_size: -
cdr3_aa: CASRRGGNHEQFF
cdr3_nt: TGTGCCAGCAGGCGAGGGGGTAACCATGAGCAGTTCTTC

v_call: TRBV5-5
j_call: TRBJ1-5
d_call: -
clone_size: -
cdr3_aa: CASSPGQAYQPQHF
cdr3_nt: TGTGCCAGCAGCCCGGGACAAGCCTATCAGCCCCAGCATTTT

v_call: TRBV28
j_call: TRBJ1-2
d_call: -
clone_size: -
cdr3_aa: CASSSHYRTANYGYTF
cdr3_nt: TGTGCCAGCAGTTCCCATTATCGGACAGCGAACTATGGCTACACCTTC

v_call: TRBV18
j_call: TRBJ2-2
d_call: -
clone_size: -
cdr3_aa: CAGNRGLDTGELFF
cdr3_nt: TGTGCTGGCAATCGCGGTTTGGACACCGGGGAGCTGTTTTTT

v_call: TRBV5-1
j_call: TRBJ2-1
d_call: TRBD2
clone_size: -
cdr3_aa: CASSPRTSGSSYNEQFF
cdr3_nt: TGCGCCAGCAGCCCCCGGACTAGCGGGAGCTCCTACAATGAGCAGTTCTTC

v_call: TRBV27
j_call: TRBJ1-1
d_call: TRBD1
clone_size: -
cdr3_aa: CASKGQGNTEAFF
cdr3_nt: TGTGCCAGCAAGGGACAGGGGAACACTGAAGCTTTCTTT

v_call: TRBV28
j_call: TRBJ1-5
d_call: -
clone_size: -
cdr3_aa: CASSIRPGNQPQHF
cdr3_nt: TGTGCCAGCAGCATAAGGCCAGGGAATCAGCCCCAGCATTTT

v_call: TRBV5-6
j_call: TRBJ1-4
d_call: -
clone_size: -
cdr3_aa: CASSFFYRVDEKLFF
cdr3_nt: TGTGCCAGCAGCTTCTTCTACAGGGTCGATGAAAAACTGTTTTTT

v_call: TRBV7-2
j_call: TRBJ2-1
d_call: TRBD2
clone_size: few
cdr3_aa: CASSFIAGGQGEQFF
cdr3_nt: TGTGCCAGCAGCTTCATAGCGGGGGGCCAGGGTGAGCAGTTCTTC

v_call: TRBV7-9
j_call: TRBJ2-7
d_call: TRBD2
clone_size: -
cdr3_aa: CSSSFKETSGSEQYF
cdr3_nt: TGTTCCAGCAGCTTTAAGGAGACTAGCGGGTCCGAGCAGTACTTC